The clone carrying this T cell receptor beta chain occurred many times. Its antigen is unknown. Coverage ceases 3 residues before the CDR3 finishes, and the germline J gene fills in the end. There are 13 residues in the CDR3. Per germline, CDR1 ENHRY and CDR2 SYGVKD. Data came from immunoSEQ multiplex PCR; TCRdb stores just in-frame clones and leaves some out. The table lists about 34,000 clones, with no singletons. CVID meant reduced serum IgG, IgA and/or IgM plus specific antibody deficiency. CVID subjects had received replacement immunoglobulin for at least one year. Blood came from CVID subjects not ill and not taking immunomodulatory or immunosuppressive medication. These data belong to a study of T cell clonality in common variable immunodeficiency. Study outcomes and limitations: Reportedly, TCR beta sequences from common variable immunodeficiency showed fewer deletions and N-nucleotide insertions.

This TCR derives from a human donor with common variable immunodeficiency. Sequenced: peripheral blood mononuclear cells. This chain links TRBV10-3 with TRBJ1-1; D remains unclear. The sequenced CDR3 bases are TGTGCCATCAGTGAGTACAGTGAAATGGTG. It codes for CAISEYSEMV. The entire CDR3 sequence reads CAISEYSEMVAFF.